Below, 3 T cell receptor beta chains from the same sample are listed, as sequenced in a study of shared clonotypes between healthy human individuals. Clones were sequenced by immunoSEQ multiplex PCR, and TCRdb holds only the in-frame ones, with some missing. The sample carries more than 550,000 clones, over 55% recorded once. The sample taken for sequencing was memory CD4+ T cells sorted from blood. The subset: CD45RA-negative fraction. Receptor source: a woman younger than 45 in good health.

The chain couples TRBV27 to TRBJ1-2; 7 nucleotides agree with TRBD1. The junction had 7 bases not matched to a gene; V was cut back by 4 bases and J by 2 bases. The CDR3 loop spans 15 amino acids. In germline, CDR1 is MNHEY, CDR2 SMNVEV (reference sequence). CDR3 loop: CASSSPDRANYGYTF. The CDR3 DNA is TGTGCCAGCAGTTCACCTGACAGGGCCAACTATGGCTACACCTTC.

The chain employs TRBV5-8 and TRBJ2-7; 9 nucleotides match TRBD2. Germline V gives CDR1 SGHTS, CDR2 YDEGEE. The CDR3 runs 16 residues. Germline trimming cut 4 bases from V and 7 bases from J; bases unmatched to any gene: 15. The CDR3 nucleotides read TGTGCCAGCAGCCAAGTAGGAGGCGGGAGGGCTTTAGAGCAGTACTTC. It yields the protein CASSQVGGGRALEQYF.

The CDR3 DNA reads as TGTGCCAGTAGTATTGGAGGGTCCAAAAACATTCAGTACTTC. Its protein product is CASSIGGSKNIQYF. The J gene is TRBJ2-4, the V gene TRBV19; a possible D gene is TRBD2 (6 bases). Germline lookup yields CDR1 LNHDA and CDR2 SQIVND (reference sequence). The CDR3 is 14 residues long. The V end lost 3 bases, the J end lost 2 bases, and 8 bases lay between the germline ends.